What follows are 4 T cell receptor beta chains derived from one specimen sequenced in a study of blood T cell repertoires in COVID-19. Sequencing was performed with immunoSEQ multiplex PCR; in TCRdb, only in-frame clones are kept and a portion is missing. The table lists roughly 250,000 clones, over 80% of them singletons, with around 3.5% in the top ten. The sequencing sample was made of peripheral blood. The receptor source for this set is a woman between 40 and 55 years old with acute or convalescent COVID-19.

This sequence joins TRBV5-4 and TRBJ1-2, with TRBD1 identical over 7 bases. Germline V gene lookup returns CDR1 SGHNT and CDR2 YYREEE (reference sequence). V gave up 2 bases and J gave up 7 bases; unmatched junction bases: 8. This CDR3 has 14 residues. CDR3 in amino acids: CASSFGEGAGGYTF. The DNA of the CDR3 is TGTGCCAGCAGCTTCGGCGAGGGGGCGGGTGGCTACACCTTC.

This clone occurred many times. The DNA for the CDR3 is TGTGCCATCAAGGGGTCCGAGACCCAGTACTTC. This codes for CAIKGSETQYF. The chain couples TRBV10-3 to TRBJ2-5, with TRBD1 as a possible D gene (5 bases). Between the trimmed V and J ends, which lost 7 bases and 5 bases, there was a span of 8 bases. The germline V gene encodes CDR1 ENHRY and CDR2 SYGVKD. The length of the CDR3 is 11 residues.

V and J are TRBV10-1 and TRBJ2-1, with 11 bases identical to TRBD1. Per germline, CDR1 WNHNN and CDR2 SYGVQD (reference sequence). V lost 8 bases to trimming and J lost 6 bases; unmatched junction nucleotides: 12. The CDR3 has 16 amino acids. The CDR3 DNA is TGCGCCAGCTCCCGGGTAGGGACAGGGGGAAGCAATGAGCAGTTCTTC. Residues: CASSRVGTGGSNEQFF.

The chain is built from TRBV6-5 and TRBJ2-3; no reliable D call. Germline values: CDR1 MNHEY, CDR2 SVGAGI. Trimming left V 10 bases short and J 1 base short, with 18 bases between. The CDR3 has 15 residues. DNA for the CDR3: TGTGCCATCCTCCCCTATTTACTACGCACAGATACGCAGTATTTT. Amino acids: CAILPYLLRTDTQYF.